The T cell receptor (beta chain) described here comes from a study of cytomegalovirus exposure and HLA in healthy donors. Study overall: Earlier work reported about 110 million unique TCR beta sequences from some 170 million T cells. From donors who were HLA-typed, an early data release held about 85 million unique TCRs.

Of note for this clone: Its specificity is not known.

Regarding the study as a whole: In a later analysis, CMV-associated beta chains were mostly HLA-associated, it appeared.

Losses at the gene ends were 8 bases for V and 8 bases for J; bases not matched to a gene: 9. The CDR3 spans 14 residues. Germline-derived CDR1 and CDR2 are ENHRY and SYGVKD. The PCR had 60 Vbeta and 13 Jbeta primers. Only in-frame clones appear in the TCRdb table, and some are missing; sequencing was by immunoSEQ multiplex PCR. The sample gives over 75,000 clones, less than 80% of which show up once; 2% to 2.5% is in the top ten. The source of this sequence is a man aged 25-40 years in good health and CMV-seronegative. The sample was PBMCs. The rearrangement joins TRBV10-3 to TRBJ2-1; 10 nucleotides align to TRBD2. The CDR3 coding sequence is TGTGCCATCGGGGAGCGGGAGGGCCTCGATGAGCAGTTCTTC. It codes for CAIGEREGLDEQFF.